The rows below give T cell receptor beta chains drawn from one sample of a study of CD8+ T cells in alopecia areata. Sequencing was performed with immunoSEQ multiplex PCR; in TCRdb, only in-frame clones are kept and a portion is missing. The sample yields under 150,000 clones, about three fifths seen once. The sample consisted of CD8+ T cells sorted from blood. These receptors were taken from a human donor in good health. Both conserved end residues are part of each CDR3. A D gene is named only where the DNA matches it firmly. The size entry is marked missing in some rows and otherwise reads once, few, many or a size class.

v_gene	abundance	j_gene	d_gene	CDR3aa	CDR3nt
TRBV2	.	TRBJ2-3	.	CASYGWGDAADTQYF	TGTGCCAGCTACGGCTGGGGGGATGCGGCAGATACGCAGTATTTT
TRBV7-8	.	TRBJ2-1	TRBD2	CASSLRKRETNNEQFF	TGTGCCAGCAGCTTAAGGAAGCGGGAGACCAACAATGAGCAGTTCTTC
TRBV9	.	TRBJ1-1	.	CASSVEGLGGGTEAFF	TGTGCCAGCAGCGTAGAGGGGCTGGGAGGGGGCACTGAAGCTTTCTTT
TRBV27	.	TRBJ2-2	.	CASRENTGELFF	TGTGCCAGCAGAGAGAACACCGGGGAGCTGTTTTTT
TRBV4-2	.	TRBJ2-1	.	CASSPSGDEQFF	TGTGCCAGCAGCCCCAGTGGGGATGAGCAGTTCTTC
TRBV27	.	TRBJ1-1	.	CASSPRREDTEAFF	TGTGCCAGCAGTCCCCGTAGGGAGGACACTGAAGCTTTCTTT
TRBV27	.	TRBJ1-1	.	CASSYVGGNTEAFF	TGTGCCAGCAGTTACGTCGGGGGGAACACTGAAGCTTTCTTT
TRBV10-2	.	TRBJ2-7	TRBD2	CASSEWREGRNEQYF	TGCGCCAGCAGTGAGTGGCGGGAGGGCCGGAACGAGCAGTACTTC
TRBV7-8	few	TRBJ1-4	.	CASSLEASATNEKLFF	TGTGCCAGCAGCTTAGAAGCTAGCGCAACTAATGAAAAACTGTTTTTT
TRBV6-6	.	TRBJ1-1	.	CASSYSGAEAFF	TGTGCCAGCAGTTACTCTGGGGCTGAAGCTTTCTTT
TRBV6-5	.	TRBJ2-7	TRBD2	CASRTISGSYEQYF	TGTGCCAGCAGGACGATTAGCGGGAGCTACGAGCAGTACTTC
TRBV28	.	TRBJ2-1	.	CASSFSLEQFF	TGTGCCAGCAGTTTTTCACTGGAGCAGTTCTTC
TRBV5-1	.	TRBJ2-1	TRBD2	CASSSHSGAPYNEQFF	TGCGCCAGCAGCTCCCATAGCGGGGCCCCCTACAATGAGCAGTTCTTC
TRBV12-5	few	TRBJ1-4	.	CASGDNQRTSTNEKLFF	TGTGCTAGTGGTGATAACCAACGGACCTCAACTAATGAAAAACTGTTTTTT
TRBV29-1	.	TRBJ2-3	TRBD1	CSAPDRGPDTQYF	TGCAGCGCCCCGGACAGGGGTCCAGATACGCAGTATTTT
TRBV15	.	TRBJ1-2	.	CATSREVYGYTF	TGTGCCACCAGCAGAGAAGTGTATGGCTACACCTTC
TRBV11-2	.	TRBJ2-7	TRBD2	CASSLGTSGGEQYF	TGTGCCAGCAGCTTAGGGACTAGCGGGGGCGAGCAGTACTTC
TRBV27	.	TRBJ2-1	.	CASTPPDSYNEQFF	TGTGCCAGCACCCCCCCGGACTCCTACAATGAGCAGTTCTTC
TRBV14	.	TRBJ2-1	.	CASSQEEDYNEQFF	TGTGCCAGCAGCCAAGAGGAGGACTACAATGAGCAGTTCTTC
TRBV13	.	TRBJ2-5	.	CASSTRTPGETQYF	TGTGCCAGCAGCACCCGGACACCGGGAGAGACCCAGTACTTC
TRBV11-2	.	TRBJ2-5	TRBD2	CASSLEGDYRGETQYF	TGTGCCAGCAGCTTAGAGGGGGACTACCGCGGGGAGACCCAGTACTTC
TRBV27	.	TRBJ2-1	TRBD2	CASSVSGSSYNEQFF	TGTGCCAGCAGTGTTAGCGGGAGCTCCTACAATGAGCAGTTCTTC
TRBV11-2	.	TRBJ2-2	TRBD1	CASSSAVQGAGELFF	TGTGCCAGCAGCTCCGCTGTTCAGGGGGCCGGGGAGCTGTTTTTT
TRBV23-1	.	TRBJ2-1	TRBD1	CASSQSRDRGNDEQFF	TGCGCCAGCAGTCAATCGAGGGACAGGGGCAACGATGAGCAGTTCTTC
TRBV7-9	.	TRBJ2-7	TRBD2	CASKTGGIDEQYF	TGTGCCAGCAAGACGGGAGGAATAGACGAGCAGTACTTC
TRBV27	.	TRBJ2-3	.	CASSLTTGLGDTQYF	TGTGCCAGCAGTTTAACAACAGGGTTGGGCGATACGCAGTATTTT
TRBV29-1	few	TRBJ2-2	.	CSAQGDTGELFF	TGCAGCGCCCAGGGTGACACCGGGGAGCTGTTTTTT
TRBV27	.	TRBJ1-5	.	CASSLWAGSNQPQHF	TGTGCCAGCAGTTTATGGGCGGGCAGCAATCAGCCCCAGCATTTT
TRBV27	.	TRBJ1-5	.	CASSVQSSNQPQHF	TGTGCCAGCAGTGTACAGAGTAGCAATCAGCCCCAGCATTTT
TRBV14	.	TRBJ2-7	.	CASSQVIGVAGYEQYF	TGTGCCAGCAGCCAAGTCATCGGGGTGGCGGGATACGAGCAGTACTTC
TRBV27	.	TRBJ1-4	.	CASSPTPSTNEKLFF	TGTGCCAGCAGCCCAACCCCCTCGACTAATGAAAAACTGTTTTTT
TRBV5-1	.	TRBJ1-1	.	CASRLGYTEAFF	TGCGCCAGCAGGCTTGGGTACACTGAAGCTTTCTTT
TRBV5-6	.	TRBJ1-5	TRBD1	CASIDRVGQPQHF	TGTGCCAGCATCGACAGGGTGGGTCAGCCCCAGCATTTT
TRBV7-2	.	TRBJ1-5	.	CASSLENFQPQHF	TGTGCCAGCAGCTTAGAGAATTTTCAGCCCCAGCATTTT
TRBV27	.	TRBJ2-7	TRBD1	CASSLSLGDSIYEQYF	TGTGCCAGCAGTTTATCCCTGGGGGACAGTATCTACGAGCAGTACTTC
TRBV4-1	.	TRBJ2-5	TRBD2	CASSHLLAGEETQYF	TGCGCCAGCAGCCACCTACTAGCGGGAGAAGAGACCCAGTACTTC
TRBV27	.	TRBJ2-1	.	CASSFLRAGAVSEFF	TGTGCCAGCAGTTTTTTGAGGGCAGGGGCGGTTTCAGAGTTCTTC
TRBV29-1	.	TRBJ2-1	.	CSVEGSAVNSYNEQFF	TGCAGCGTTGAAGGATCAGCGGTTAACTCCTACAATGAGCAGTTCTTC
TRBV29-1	.	TRBJ2-7	.	CSVEDPTALGNEQYF	TGCAGCGTTGAAGACCCGACTGCGTTGGGGAACGAGCAGTACTTC
TRBV13	.	TRBJ2-1	.	CASSPWRANEQFF	TGTGCCAGCAGCCCGTGGAGGGCCAATGAGCAGTTCTTC
TRBV7-9	.	TRBJ2-1	.	CASGPPTRDEQFF	TGTGCCAGCGGACCCCCGACTAGGGATGAGCAGTTCTTC
TRBV6-5	.	TRBJ2-1	.	CASSFGPARSNEQFF	TGTGCCAGCAGTTTTGGACCTGCGCGCAGCAATGAGCAGTTCTTC
TRBV2	.	TRBJ2-7	.	CASSDWYEQYF	TGTGCCAGCAGTGACTGGTACGAGCAGTACTTC
TRBV29-1	.	TRBJ2-1	TRBD2	CSQLAGDHNEQFF	TGCAGCCAACTAGCGGGGGATCATAATGAGCAGTTCTTC
TRBV23-1	.	TRBJ2-7	TRBD1	CASRLQGARFYEQYF	TGCGCCAGCAGACTACAGGGGGCTCGTTTCTACGAGCAGTACTTC
TRBV27	.	TRBJ2-7	TRBD1	CASSPGQGGYEQYF	TGTGCCAGCAGCCCCGGACAGGGAGGCTACGAGCAGTACTTC
TRBV5-6	.	TRBJ2-1	TRBD2	CASLTGTSFYNEQFF	TGTGCCAGCCTAACCGGGACTAGCTTTTACAATGAGCAGTTCTTC
TRBV5-6	.	TRBJ2-3	TRBD1	CASSPTGDTQYF	TGTGCCAGCAGCCCGACAGGGGATACGCAGTATTTT
TRBV28	.	TRBJ1-2	.	CASSLGQPTNYGYTF	TGTGCCAGCAGTTTGGGGCAGCCTACTAACTATGGCTACACCTTC
TRBV7-2	.	TRBJ2-7	TRBD2	CASSTAGGPYEQYF	TGTGCCAGCAGCACAGCGGGAGGGCCCTACGAGCAGTACTTC
TRBV6-5	.	TRBJ1-1	.	CASSYSGTTEAFF	TGTGCCAGCAGTTACTCAGGGACCACTGAAGCTTTCTTT
TRBV19	.	TRBJ2-7	TRBD2	CASSTAVGLADEQYF	TGTGCCAGTAGTACCGCGGTTGGACTAGCGGACGAGCAGTACTTC
TRBV6-6	few	TRBJ1-2	.	CASSYELDGYTF	TGTGCCAGCAGTTATGAGCTTGATGGCTACACCTTC
TRBV27	.	TRBJ2-6	.	CASSSLEVSGANVLTF	TGTGCCAGCAGTTCCCTGGAGGTCTCTGGGGCCAACGTCCTGACTTTC
TRBV7-9	few	TRBJ2-7	TRBD2	CASTLGSGRLTF	TGTGCCAGCACTCTTGGTAGCGGGAGGTTAACCTTC